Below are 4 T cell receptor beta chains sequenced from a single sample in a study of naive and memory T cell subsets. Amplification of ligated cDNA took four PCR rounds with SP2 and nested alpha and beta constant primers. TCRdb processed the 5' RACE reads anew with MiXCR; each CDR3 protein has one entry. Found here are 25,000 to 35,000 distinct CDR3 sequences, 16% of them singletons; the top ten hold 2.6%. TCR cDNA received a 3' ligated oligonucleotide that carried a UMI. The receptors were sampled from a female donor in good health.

CDR3 loop: CASSSGTAQETQYF. CDR3 sequence (DNA): TGTGCCAGCAGTTCTGGGACAGCCCAAGAGACCCAGTACTTC. The chain carries TRBV12-3 or TRBV12-4 and TRBJ2-5; 7 positions match TRBD1. The CDR3 sequence is 14 residues long. V lost 4 bases to trimming and J lost 1 base; unmatched junction nucleotides: 3.

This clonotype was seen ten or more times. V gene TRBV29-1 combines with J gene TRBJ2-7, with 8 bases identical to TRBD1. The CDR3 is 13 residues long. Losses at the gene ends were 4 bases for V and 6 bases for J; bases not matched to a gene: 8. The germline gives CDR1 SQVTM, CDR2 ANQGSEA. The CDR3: CSVGLRGQGEQYF. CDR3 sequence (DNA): TGCAGCGTTGGGCTAAGAGGACAGGGCGAGCAGTACTTC.

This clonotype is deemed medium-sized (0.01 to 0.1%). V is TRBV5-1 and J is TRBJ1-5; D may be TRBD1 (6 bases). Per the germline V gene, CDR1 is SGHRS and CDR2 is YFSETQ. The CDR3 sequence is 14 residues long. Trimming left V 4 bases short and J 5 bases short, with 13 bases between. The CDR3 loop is CASSLGEGDQPQHF. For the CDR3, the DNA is TGCGCCAGCAGCCTTGGAGAGGGGGATCAGCCCCAGCATTTT.

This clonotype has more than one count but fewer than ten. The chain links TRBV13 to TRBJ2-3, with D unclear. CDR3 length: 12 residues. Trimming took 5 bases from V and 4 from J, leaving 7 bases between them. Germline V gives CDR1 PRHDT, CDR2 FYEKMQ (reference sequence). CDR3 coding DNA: TGTGCCAGCAGCGAAGGATCAGATACGCAGTATTTT. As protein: CASSEGSDTQYF. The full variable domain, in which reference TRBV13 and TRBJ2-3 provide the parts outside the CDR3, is AAGVIQSPRHLIKEKRETATLKCYPIPRHDTVYWYQQGPGQDPQFLISFYEKMQSDKGSIPDRFSAQQFSDYHSELNMSSLELGDSALYFCASSEGSDTQYFGPGTRLTVL.